This T cell receptor (beta chain) was sequenced for a study of T cells expressing NK-cell markers. Background on the study: It was sorted CD3+CD56-NKG2C+, CD3+CD56+NKG2C- and CD3+CD56+NKG2C+ T cells that provided the TCR beta repertoires. The eight sequenced donors comprised seven who were HCMV-seropositive and one who was seronegative.

Regarding this clonotype: The antigen remains unidentified.

Findings of the study overall: Leadership of the CD3+CD56-NKG2C+ fraction also belonged to these clonotypes in a handful of donors.

CDR3 length equals 12 residues. Germline assignment: CDR1 SGHNT and CDR2 YYREEE (reference sequence). cDNA encoding TCR beta was synthesized via 5'RACE template switching incorporating UMIs. TCRdb derives one entry per CDR3 protein from the 5' RACE reads, leaving out DNA. The sample data list 400,000 to 550,000 distinct CDR3 sequences. Sequenced: blood T cells: a sorted CD56 or NKG2C T cell subset, CD4+ or CD8+ T cells, or bulk PBMC T cells (not recorded which). The receptor comes from a woman aged 18-70 years in good health. The chain has TRBV5-4 and TRBJ2-7; TCRdb reports TRBD2, a call that lacks DNA to check it against. CDR3 in amino acids: CASSLGLAEQYF.